This TCR beta chain appears in the sequencing data of a study of a mutant IDH1 vaccine in newly diagnosed glioma. Study overall: Patients had eight vaccinations, in weeks 1, 3, 5, 7, 11, 15, 19 and 23. Vaccinations were initiated 4-6 weeks following radiotherapy alone, or were given together with temozolomide cycles.

Study-wide points: Altogether, about 95% of patients exhibited vaccine-induced immune responses.

Method: immunoSEQ multiplex PCR; TCRdb's copy keeps in-frame clones and lacks some. This sample has 50,000 to 60,000 clones, with 80% found just once. This clone was recorded only once. Its antigen is not identified. The time point is: week 23, last vaccination. Topical imiquimod was applied with each vaccine dose, which held 300 ug of mutant IDH1 20-mer peptide. New WHO grade 3 or 4 IDH1-mutant, ATRX-lost astrocytomas were present in all donors. This receptor was identified in a man aged 35-49 years with glioma. Here the sequenced sample was PBMCs, taken from a glioma patient whose treatment included an IDH1 peptide vaccine.

The CDR3 DNA sequence: TGTGCCAGCAGCCAGGTATCTGGTGAAAAACTGTTTTTT. Protein product: CASSQVSGEKLFF. This chain joins TRBV6-5 and TRBJ1-4; D is ambiguous. There are 13 residues in the CDR3. V lost 6 bases to trimming and J lost 7 bases, with 12 bases between them. Looked up from germline, CDR1 is MNHEY and CDR2 is SVGAGI.